A single sample is the source of the 25 T cell receptor beta chains below, sequenced in a study of CD8+ T cells in alopecia areata. As the sequencing template, cDNA was produced by extracting RNA and reverse transcribing it. The assay was immunoSEQ multiplex PCR, and TCRdb's table has in-frame clones only and misses some. This sample has about 150,000 clones, with 85% to 90% found just once. Material: CD8+ T cells sorted from blood, obtained at week 0. These receptors originate from a human donor with alopecia areata.

The chain combines TRBV9 with TRBJ2-7; 8 bases align to TRBD2. Germline loops: CDR1 SGDLS, CDR2 YYNGEE. Trimming cost V 0 bases and J 3 bases; bases outside gene matches: 8. The CDR3 is 16 amino acids. The CDR3: CASSVDSGSGFYEQYF. Here the CDR3 DNA reads TGTGCCAGCAGCGTAGACAGCGGGAGTGGTTTCTACGAGCAGTACTTC.

The genes are TRBV29-1 and TRBJ2-1; the D is unclear. Germline values: CDR1 SQVTM, CDR2 ANQGSEA. V lost 4 bases and J 0 bases, leaving 10 bases between the germline ends. The CDR3 length is 14 residues. CDR3: CSVAGESSYNEQFF. CDR3 nucleotide sequence: TGCAGCGTTGCCGGAGAGAGCTCCTACAATGAGCAGTTCTTC.

This rearrangement joins TRBV29-1 to TRBJ1-1, with TRBD1 identical over 12 bases. This CDR3 is 17 amino acids long. J lost 1 base, V lost 8 bases, and 14 bases had no gene match. The germline V gene has CDR1 SQVTM and CDR2 ANQGSEA. The DNA for the CDR3 is TGCAGCCCCACCTTACCCGGGACAGGGGGCGAGAACACTGAAGCTTTCTTT. Its translation: CSPTLPGTGGENTEAFF.

This chain links TRBV5-6 with TRBJ2-7; D is possibly TRBD1 (6 bases). V lost 0 bases and J lost 3, with 13 bases in between. Germline lookup yields CDR1 SGHDT and CDR2 YYEEEE. The CDR3 has 15 amino acids. For the CDR3, the DNA is TGTGCCAGCAGCTTGGTGGGGCAGGGGAACTACGAGCAGTACTTC. It yields the protein CASSLVGQGNYEQYF.

This chain links TRBV5-1 with TRBJ2-7, with D tentatively TRBD2 (5 bases). The germline V gene has CDR1 SGHRS and CDR2 YFSETQ. The CDR3 length is 14 residues. Trimming stripped 2 bases from V and 3 bases from J, with 12 bases between. Written as DNA, the CDR3 is TGCGCCAGCAGCTTAGCTGACTACAACTACGAGCAGTACTTC. It translates to CASSLADYNYEQYF. Looking up the rest from reference TRBV5-1 and TRBJ2-7 gives the full variable domain: KAGVTQTPRYLIKTRGQQVTLSCSPISGHRSVSWYQQTPGQGLQFLFEYFSETQRNKGNFPGRFSGRQFSNSRSEMNVSTLELGDSALYLCASSLADYNYEQYFGPGTRLTVT.

This clone was seen only a few times. V gene TRBV6-4 combines with J gene TRBJ2-7; 8 bases are shared with TRBD2. CDR1 is MRHNA and CDR2 is SNTAGT in the germline V gene. J gave up 6 bases and V 8 bases, and 9 bases lay outside the gene matches. This CDR3 is 13 amino acids long. DNA of the CDR3: TGTGCCAGCGTGGAGCGGGAGAGAGGCGAGCAGTACTTC. Protein product: CASVERERGEQYF.

This chain joins TRBV2 and TRBJ1-2, with a weak D call TRBD1 (5 bases). In germline, CDR1 is SNHLY, CDR2 FYNNEI. The CDR3 loop spans 17 amino acids. The ends were cut back, 6 bases at V and 8 bases at J, with 28 bases in the middle. Written as DNA, the CDR3 is TGTGCCAGCAGAGACCGTATTGAGAGGGGCCCCAAAGGGGGCTACACCTTC. Translation gives CASRDRIERGPKGGYTF.

J is TRBJ2-1 and V is TRBV27; no clear D gene. The CDR3 length is 14 residues. Germline V gene lookup returns CDR1 MNHEY and CDR2 SMNVEV (reference sequence). V was trimmed by 4 bases and J by 0 bases, leaving 7 bases between them. CDR3 residues: CASSYGSSYNEQFF. The CDR3 DNA follows: TGTGCCAGCAGTTACGGTAGCTCCTACAATGAGCAGTTCTTC.

The chain links TRBV7-9 to TRBJ2-7; 9 nucleotides line up with TRBD2. The V segment lost 11 bases and the J segment 1 base; nucleotides outside the gene matches: 6. The CDR3 has 13 residues. Germline lookup yields CDR1 SEHNR and CDR2 FQNEAQ (reference sequence). The CDR3, as DNA: TGTGCCTTACAGCGGGGGGCTTCCTACGAGCAGTACTTC. This codes for CALQRGASYEQYF.

The V call is TRBV7-8, the J call TRBJ2-5; weak D call: TRBD2 (7 bases). Trimming stripped 5 bases from V and 2 bases from J, with 15 bases between. This CDR3 is built from 15 residues. Germline-derived CDR1 and CDR2 are SGHVS and FQNEAQ. The CDR3 coding sequence is TGTGCCAGCAGCCAGGGTGGGGGGGCACAAGAGACCCAGTACTTC. The encoded protein is CASSQGGGAQETQYF.

The genes are TRBV18 and TRBJ2-2; a possible D gene is TRBD2 (6 bases). The CDR3 is made up of 16 amino acids. Germline values: CDR1 KGHSH, CDR2 LQKENI. The V end lost 4 bases, the J end lost 3 bases, and 15 bases lay between the germline ends. The CDR3 loop is CASSLRDGGYTGELFF. CDR3 DNA sequence: TGTGCCAGCTCACTCCGGGACGGAGGGTACACCGGGGAGCTGTTTTTT.

V usage is TRBV5-6 and J usage is TRBJ2-1; 7 nucleotides agree with TRBD1. The germline V gene has CDR1 SGHDT and CDR2 YYEEEE. The CDR3 is 15 amino acids. J lost 6 bases, V lost 0 bases, and 6 bases had no gene match. The CDR3 sequence is CASSLGGGGFNEQFF. The CDR3 DNA follows: TGTGCCAGCAGCTTGGGAGGGGGCGGGTTCAATGAGCAGTTCTTC.

The chain employs TRBV7-9 and TRBJ2-7; D may match TRBD1 or TRBD2 (6 bases each). V shed 0 bases and J shed 3 bases, with 15 bases lying between them. This CDR3 has 16 amino acids. CDR1 and CDR2 from the germline V gene are SEHNR and FQNEAQ (reference sequence). The CDR3 spells CASSLAGGAGVYEQYF. The CDR3 DNA sequence: TGTGCCAGCAGCTTAGCTGGAGGGGCAGGGGTCTACGAGCAGTACTTC.

V and J are TRBV27 and TRBJ2-7; perhaps TRBD2 as D (5 bases). The CDR3 loop spans 14 amino acids. V lost 2 bases and J 4 bases, leaving 12 bases between the germline ends. Per the germline V gene, CDR1 is MNHEY and CDR2 is SMNVEV (reference sequence). The DNA for the CDR3 is TGTGCCAGCAGTTTAGAGGGTAGCGCATACGAGCAGTACTTC. It translates to CASSLEGSAYEQYF.

This clone was observed a few times. This chain links TRBV11-2 with TRBJ2-1; 11 nucleotides line up with TRBD2. The CDR3 covers 17 residues. The trim removed 5 bases at V and 8 bases at J, leaving 14 bases unmatched. CDR1 SGHAT and CDR2 FQNNGV come from the germline V gene. The CDR3 nucleotides are TGTGCCAGCAGCCAGGACAGGGATAGCGGGAGGGCGTATGAGCAGTTCTTC. This gives the protein CASSQDRDSGRAYEQFF.

The chain couples TRBV30 to TRBJ1-4; a weak D match, TRBD1 (5 bases). The CDR3 sequence is 17 residues long. Per germline, CDR1 GTSNPN and CDR2 SVGIG (reference sequence). V dropped 0 bases and J dropped 0 bases, with 14 bases sitting between them. CDR3 nucleotides: TGTGCCTGGAGTGTACACAGGACGTACTCAACTAATGAAAAACTGTTTTTT. This translates into CAWSVHRTYSTNEKLFF.

V usage is TRBV2 and J usage is TRBJ2-1, with 7 bases identical to TRBD2. The germline V gene has CDR1 SNHLY and CDR2 FYNNEI. The CDR3 contains 13 residues. Trimming took 7 bases from V and 4 from J; bases not matched to a gene: 4. Written as DNA, the CDR3 is TGTGCCAGCAACGGACTAGAGTACAATGAGCAGTTCTTC. Its translation is CASNGLEYNEQFF.

The chain links TRBV9 to TRBJ2-7; 8 bases line up with TRBD1. J gave up 4 bases and V 4 bases, and 7 bases lay outside the gene matches. CDR1 and CDR2 from the germline V gene are SGDLS and YYNGEE. The CDR3 loop spans 14 amino acids. The CDR3 DNA reads TGTGCCAGCAGCCCAGGGGGCGCAGAGTACGAGCAGTACTTC. The encoded protein is CASSPGGAEYEQYF.

This chain connects TRBV7-9 to TRBJ2-1; D is perhaps TRBD2 (6 bases). The CDR3 covers 14 residues. Between the trimmed V and J ends, which lost 4 bases and 2 bases, there was a span of 9 bases. Germline V gene data show CDR1 as SEHNR and CDR2 as FQNEAQ (reference sequence). The CDR3 reads CASSYGGAYNEQFF. Here the CDR3 DNA reads TGTGCCAGCAGCTACGGGGGAGCCTACAATGAGCAGTTCTTC.

The chain recombines TRBV27 with TRBJ1-4, with D hard to call. There are 11 residues in the CDR3. The V gene lost 4 bases and the J gene lost 8 bases, with 5 bases spanning the gap. Germline lookup yields CDR1 MNHEY and CDR2 SMNVEV (reference sequence). The CDR3 protein is CASSYGEKLFF. DNA for the CDR3: TGTGCCAGCAGTTATGGAGAAAAACTGTTTTTT.

The V gene is TRBV27, the J gene TRBJ2-5; TRBD2 aligns across 10 bases. Trimming took 4 bases from V and 0 from J; bases not matched to a gene: 2. CDR3 length equals 15 residues. CDR1 and CDR2 (germline): MNHEY, SMNVEV (reference sequence). CDR3 coding DNA: TGTGCCAGCAGTTGGACTAGCGGATACCAAGAGACCCAGTACTTC. Translated: CASSWTSGYQETQYF.

This clone was seen a handful of times. The gene calls are TRBV29-1 and TRBJ1-1; 9 bases match TRBD1. CDR3 length equals 12 residues. Germline CDR1 SQVTM, CDR2 ANQGSEA. Trimming took 5 bases from V and 4 from J; bases not matched to a gene: 2. CDR3: CSVWTGATEAFF. DNA for the CDR3: TGCAGCGTTTGGACAGGGGCCACTGAAGCTTTCTTT.

This chain joins TRBV14 and TRBJ2-5, with D perhaps given as TRBD1 or TRBD2 (5 bases each). V lost 1 base and J 1 base, leaving 10 bases between the germline ends. CDR1 and CDR2 (germline): SGHDN, FVKESK. The length of the CDR3 is 15 residues. The CDR3 coding sequence is TGTGCCAGCAGCCAAGGGGGGAGCATCCAAGAGACCCAGTACTTC. It translates to CASSQGGSIQETQYF.

The chain joins TRBV4-1 to TRBJ2-3; a weak D match, TRBD1 (6 bases). The V end was cut by 4 bases, the J end by 7 bases, with 18 bases between. The germline V gene encodes CDR1 MGHRA and CDR2 YSYEKL. CDR3 size: 15 residues. CDR3 DNA: TGCGCCAGCAGCCCCGAGCAGGGGCTGGGGAATACGCAGTATTTT. Its translation: CASSPEQGLGNTQYF.

The chain combines TRBV5-4 with TRBJ1-1; no reliable D call. Trimming left V 2 bases short and J 1 base short, with 3 bases between. This CDR3 is 12 amino acids long. Germline V gene lookup returns CDR1 SGHNT and CDR2 YYREEE (reference sequence). CDR3 nucleotide sequence: TGTGCCAGCAGCTTAGCGAACACTGAAGCTTTCTTT. It codes for CASSLANTEAFF.